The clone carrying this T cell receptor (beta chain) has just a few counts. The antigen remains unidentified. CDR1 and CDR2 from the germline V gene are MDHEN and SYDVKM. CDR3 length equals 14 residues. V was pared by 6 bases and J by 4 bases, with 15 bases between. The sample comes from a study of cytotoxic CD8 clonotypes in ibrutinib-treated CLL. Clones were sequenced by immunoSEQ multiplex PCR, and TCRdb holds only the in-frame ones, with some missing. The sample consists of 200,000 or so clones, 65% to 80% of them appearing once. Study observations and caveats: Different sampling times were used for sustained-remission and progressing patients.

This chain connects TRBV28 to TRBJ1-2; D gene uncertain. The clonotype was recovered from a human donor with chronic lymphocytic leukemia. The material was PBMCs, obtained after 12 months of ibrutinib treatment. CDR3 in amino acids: CASSLLGGRYGYTF. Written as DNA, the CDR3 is TGTGCCAGCAGCCTTTTGGGCGGGCGCTATGGCTACACCTTC.